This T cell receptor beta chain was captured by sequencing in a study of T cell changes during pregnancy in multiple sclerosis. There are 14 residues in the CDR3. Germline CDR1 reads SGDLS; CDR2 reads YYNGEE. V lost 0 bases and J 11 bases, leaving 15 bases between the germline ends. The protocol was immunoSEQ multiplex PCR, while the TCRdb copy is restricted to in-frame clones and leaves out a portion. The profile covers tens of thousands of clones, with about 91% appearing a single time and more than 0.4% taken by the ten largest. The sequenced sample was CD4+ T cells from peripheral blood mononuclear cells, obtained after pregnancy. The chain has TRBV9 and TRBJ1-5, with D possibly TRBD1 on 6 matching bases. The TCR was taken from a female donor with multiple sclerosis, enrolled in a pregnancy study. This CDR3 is CASSVVCRGHSQHF. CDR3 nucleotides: TGTGCCAGCAGCGTAGTGTGTCGGGGACACTCCCAGCATTTT.